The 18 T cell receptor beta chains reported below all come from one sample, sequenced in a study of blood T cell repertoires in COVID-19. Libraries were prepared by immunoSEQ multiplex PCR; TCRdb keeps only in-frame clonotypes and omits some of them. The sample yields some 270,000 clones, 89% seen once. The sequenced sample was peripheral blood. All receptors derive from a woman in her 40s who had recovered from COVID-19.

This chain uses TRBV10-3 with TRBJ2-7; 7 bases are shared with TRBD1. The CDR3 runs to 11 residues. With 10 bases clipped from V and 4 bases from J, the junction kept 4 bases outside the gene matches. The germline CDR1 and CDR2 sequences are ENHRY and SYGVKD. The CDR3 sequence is CATGTDYEQYV. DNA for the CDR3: TGTGCCACGGGGACAGATTACGAGCAGTACGTC.

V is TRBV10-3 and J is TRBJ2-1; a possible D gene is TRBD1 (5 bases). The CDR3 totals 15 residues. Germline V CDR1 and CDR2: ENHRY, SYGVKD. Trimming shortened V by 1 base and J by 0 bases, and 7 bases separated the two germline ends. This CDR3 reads CAISELGPSYNEQFF. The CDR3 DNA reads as TGTGCCATCAGTGAGTTGGGGCCCTCCTACAATGAGCAGTTCTTC.

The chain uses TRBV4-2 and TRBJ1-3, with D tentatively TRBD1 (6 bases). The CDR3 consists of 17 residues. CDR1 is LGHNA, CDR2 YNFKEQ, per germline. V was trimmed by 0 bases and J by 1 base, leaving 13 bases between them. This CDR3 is CASSQDGRGPSGNTIYF. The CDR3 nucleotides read TGTGCCAGCAGCCAAGATGGCAGGGGCCCATCTGGAAACACCATATATTTT.

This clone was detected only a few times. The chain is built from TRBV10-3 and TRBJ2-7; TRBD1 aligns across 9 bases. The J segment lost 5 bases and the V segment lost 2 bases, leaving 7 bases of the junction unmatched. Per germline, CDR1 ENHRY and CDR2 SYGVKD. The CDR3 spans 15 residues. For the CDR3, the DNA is TGTGCCATCAGTGAGCAAATGGACAGGGGTCACGAGCAGTACTTC. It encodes CAISEQMDRGHEQYF.

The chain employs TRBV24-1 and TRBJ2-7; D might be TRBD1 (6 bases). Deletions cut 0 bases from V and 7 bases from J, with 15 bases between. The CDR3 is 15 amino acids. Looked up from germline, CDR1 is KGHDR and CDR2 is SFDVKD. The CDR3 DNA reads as TGTGCCACCAGTGATTTGAAGGGGGTCCACTTAGAGCAGTACGTC. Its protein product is CATSDLKGVHLEQYV.

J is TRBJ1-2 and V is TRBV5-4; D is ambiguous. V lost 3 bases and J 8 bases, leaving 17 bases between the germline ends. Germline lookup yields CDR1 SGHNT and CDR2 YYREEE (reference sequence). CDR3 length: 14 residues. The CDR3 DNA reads TGTGCCAGCAGCTCCCCGGGAGGGTTTAACGGCTACACCTTC. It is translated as CASSSPGGFNGYTF.

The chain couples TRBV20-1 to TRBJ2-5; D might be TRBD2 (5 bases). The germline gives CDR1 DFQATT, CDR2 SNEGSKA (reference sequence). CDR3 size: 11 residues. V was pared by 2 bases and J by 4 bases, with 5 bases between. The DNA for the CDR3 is TGCAGTGCTAGACTAGCAGAGACCCAGTACTTC. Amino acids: CSARLAETQYF.

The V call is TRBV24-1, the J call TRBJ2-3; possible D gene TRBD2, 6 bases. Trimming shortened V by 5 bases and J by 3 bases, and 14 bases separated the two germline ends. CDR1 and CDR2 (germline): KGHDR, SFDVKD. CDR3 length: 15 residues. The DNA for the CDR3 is TGTGCCACCAGTGTTGGGGGGTTCGTTACAGATACGCAGTATTTT. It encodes CATSVGGFVTDTQYF.

Here the CDR3 DNA reads TGTGCCAGCTCACTACAGGGTTACACTGAAGCTTTCTTT. Translation: CASSLQGYTEAFF. The chain combines TRBV18 with TRBJ1-1, with a tentative D call TRBD1 (6 bases). V dropped 4 bases and J dropped 3 bases, with 9 bases sitting between them. The CDR3 has 13 residues. Germline CDR1 KGHSH, CDR2 LQKENI.

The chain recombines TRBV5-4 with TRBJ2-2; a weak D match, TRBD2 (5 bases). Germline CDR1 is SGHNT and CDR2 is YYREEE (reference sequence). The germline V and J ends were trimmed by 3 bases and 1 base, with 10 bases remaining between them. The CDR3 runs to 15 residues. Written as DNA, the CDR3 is TGTGCCAGCAGCTCGCCAGAGGGGAACACCGGGGAGCTGTTTTTT. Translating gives CASSSPEGNTGELFF.

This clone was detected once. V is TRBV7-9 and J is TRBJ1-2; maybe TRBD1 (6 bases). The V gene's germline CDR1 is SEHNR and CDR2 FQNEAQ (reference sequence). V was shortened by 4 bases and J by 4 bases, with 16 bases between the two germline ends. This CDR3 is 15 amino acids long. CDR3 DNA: TGTGCCAGCAGCTATCCGAATACAGGGTCCTATGGCTACACCTTC. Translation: CASSYPNTGSYGYTF.

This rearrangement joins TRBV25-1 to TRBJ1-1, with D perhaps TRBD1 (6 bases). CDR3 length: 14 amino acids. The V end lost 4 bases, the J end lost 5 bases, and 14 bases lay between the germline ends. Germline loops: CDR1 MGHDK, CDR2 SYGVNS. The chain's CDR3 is CASSGVGQITEAFF. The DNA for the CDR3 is TGTGCCAGCAGTGGAGTCGGACAGATAACTGAAGCTTTCTTT.

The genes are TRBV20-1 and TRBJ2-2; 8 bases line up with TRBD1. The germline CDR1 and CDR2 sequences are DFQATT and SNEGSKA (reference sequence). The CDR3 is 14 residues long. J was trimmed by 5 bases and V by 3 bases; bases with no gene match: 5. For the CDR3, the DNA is TGCAGTGCTAGTCCAGGGGGCTATACCGGGGAGCTGTTTTTT. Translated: CSASPGGYTGELFF.

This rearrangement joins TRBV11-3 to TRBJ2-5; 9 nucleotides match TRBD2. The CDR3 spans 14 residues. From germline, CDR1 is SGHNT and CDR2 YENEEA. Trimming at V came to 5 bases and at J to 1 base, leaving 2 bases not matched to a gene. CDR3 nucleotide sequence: TGTGCCAGCAGCCCGACTAGCGGCCAAGAGACCCAGTACTTC. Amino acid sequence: CASSPTSGQETQYF.

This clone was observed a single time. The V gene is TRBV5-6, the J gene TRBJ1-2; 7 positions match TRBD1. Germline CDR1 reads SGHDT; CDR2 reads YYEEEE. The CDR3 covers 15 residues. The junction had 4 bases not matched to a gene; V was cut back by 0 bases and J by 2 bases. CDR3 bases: TGTGCCAGCAGCTTGGTCAGGACAGGCAACTATGGCTACACCTTC. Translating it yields CASSLVRTGNYGYTF.

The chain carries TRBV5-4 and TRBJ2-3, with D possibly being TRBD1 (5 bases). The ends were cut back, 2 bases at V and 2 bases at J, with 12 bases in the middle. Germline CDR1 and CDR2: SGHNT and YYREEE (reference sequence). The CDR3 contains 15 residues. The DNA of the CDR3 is TGTGCCAGCAGCTTACCGGGCAGGGCCACAGATACGCAGTATTTT. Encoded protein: CASSLPGRATDTQYF.

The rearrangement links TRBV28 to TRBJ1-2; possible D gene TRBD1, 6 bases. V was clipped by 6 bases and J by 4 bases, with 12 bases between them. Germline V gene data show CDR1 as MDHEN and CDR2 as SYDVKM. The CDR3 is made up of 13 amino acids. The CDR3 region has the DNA TGTGCCAGCAGGGTCGACAGGCTCTATGGCTACACCTTC. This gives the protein CASRVDRLYGYTF.

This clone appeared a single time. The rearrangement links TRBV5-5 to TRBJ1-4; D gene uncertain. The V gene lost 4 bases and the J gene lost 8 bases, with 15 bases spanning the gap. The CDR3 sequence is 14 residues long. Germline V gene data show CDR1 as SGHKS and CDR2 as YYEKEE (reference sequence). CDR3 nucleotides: TGTGCCAGCAGCGCCGACGGGTTGTGGGAAAAACTGTTTTTT. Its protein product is CASSADGLWEKLFF.